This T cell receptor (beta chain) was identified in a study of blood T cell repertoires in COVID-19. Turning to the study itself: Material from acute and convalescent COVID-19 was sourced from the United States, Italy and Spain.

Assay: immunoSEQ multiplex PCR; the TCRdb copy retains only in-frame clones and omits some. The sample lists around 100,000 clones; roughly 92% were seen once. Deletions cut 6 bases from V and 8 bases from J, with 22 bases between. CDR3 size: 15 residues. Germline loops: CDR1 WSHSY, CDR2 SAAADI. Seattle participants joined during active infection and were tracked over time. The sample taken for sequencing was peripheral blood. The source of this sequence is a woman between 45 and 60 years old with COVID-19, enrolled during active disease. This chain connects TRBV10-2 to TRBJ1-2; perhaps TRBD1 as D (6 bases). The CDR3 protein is CASRDTGFRYEGYTF. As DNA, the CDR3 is TGCGCCAGCAGAGATACAGGGTTTAGGTATGAAGGCTACACCTTC.